This T cell receptor (beta chain) emerged from a study of T cells in Graves' hyperthyroidism and ophthalmopathy (dated by TCRdb to between 2018 and 2021). For the wider study: Peripheral blood was collected at initial diagnosis, before any treatment. To identify distinguishing TCR V-J signatures, a discovery cohort of about a hundred patients was used, comprising fewer than 45 with Graves' ophthalmopathy and approximately 57 with stable Graves' hyperthyroidism. An independent validation cohort of around 19 hyperthyroidism patients and 17 patients who later progressed to ophthalmopathy tested prospective prediction of ophthalmopathy. The 75 to 100 discovery patients were randomly split 7:3 into training and test sets. In addition, the study compared T-cell repertoires in thyroid tissue and in blood from roughly 6 Graves' hyperthyroidism patients. Following sampling, methimazole starting at 30 mg daily was given to hyperthyroidism patients, and high-dose intravenous methylprednisolone was given to ophthalmopathy patients. According to the paper, TCR Vbeta CDR3 sequencing was carried out on more than 120 peripheral blood samples, which came from under 50 ophthalmopathy, roughly 75 hyperthyroidism and roughly 17 progressor patients. Here is what the overall study found, with its caveats: Blood samples also contained most of the expanded thyroid clonotypes (frequency above 0.001), which suggests that blood repertoires may reflect thyroid immune responses. No statistical method was used to set the sample size in advance, and investigators knew the group allocation. In validation, the model predicted progression to ophthalmopathy a median of about 6 months before onset, with around 70% sensitivity and roughly 73% specificity. In cross-validation, a model built on a 13 V-J signature told ophthalmopathy apart from stable hyperthyroidism with approximately 90% sensitivity and approximately 84% specificity, and in testing the same model reached 80%/75%.

Comments on this clonotype: Its antigen remains unidentified. The junction does not match germline at one end; this may be a read error.

In the ophthalmopathy patients, disease was moderately to severely active, with a Clinical Activity Score of 3 or more, a NOSPECS grade of 4 or more, and a duration of less than 3 months. The study excluded patients with uncontrolled infections, other autoimmune diseases, pregnancy or lactation. Diagnoses were established on the basis of clinical symptoms, serum thyroxine and TRAb, thyroid ultrasound, and orbital computed tomography. PBMCs were separated from about 10 ml of fresh peripheral blood using Ficoll-Paque density gradient centrifugation. Total RNA was extracted using Trizol reagent, and RNA quality was assessed on an Agilent 2100 Bioanalyzer. The TCR beta CDR3 regions were amplified from the RNA transcripts. For the first round of RT-PCR on the TCR CDR3, the HTBI primer set was used together with the Qiagen OneStep RT-PCR kit. A second multiplex PCR round built the libraries, followed by size selection and purification. Paired-end sequencing of the libraries was performed with 100 bp reads on an Illumina HiSeq2000. The authors processed their data as follows. Raw data were processed with SOAPnuke, discarding reads with adapters, uncalled bases, mean Phred below 15, or no exact constant-primer or identifier match. High-quality paired reads were merged with COPE v1.2.5, and unique nucleotide sequences were defined as clonotypes. MiTCR v1.1 was used to align the clonotypes against IMGT TRBV, TRBD and TRBJ reference segments. The analysis included only V-J combinations with a frequency above 0.0001, which together covered roughly 99% of the repertoires. The TCS score was defined as F50 (clonal expansion) divided by E x V (chaos), with BLOSUM62-based TCRdist calculated between CDR3 peptides within each V-J. Welch's t-statistics and random forest reduced roughly 540 V-J features to 10 to 15, which were used in a naive Bayes classifier (R e1071). Using fastp at Q25 and MiXCR, TCRdb reprocessed the public reads and kept productive beta chains. Every distinct CDR3 protein forms one entry, paired with its most common genes and DNA. TCRdb's processing, not the study's, gives the V and J calls here. The sample table shows about 600,000 distinct CDR3 sequences, and 14% are seen once. Less than 9% of the sample belongs to the ten largest clones.

The CDR3 numbers 13 residues from cysteine through phenylalanine. Here the CDR3 DNA is all that survives: 39 bases in frame from base 1. CDR1 and CDR2 were assigned from the germline V gene as MDHEN and SYDVKM. Sequenced material: blood. The source is a woman aged 18-29 years with Graves' ophthalmopathy. The V gene is TRBV28 and the J gene is TRBJ1-4, with the D segment identity uncertain. For the CDR3, the sequence is CASRRADNEELFF. The nucleotide sequence reads TGTGCCAGCCGTAGGGCAGACAATGAAGAACTGTTTTTT.